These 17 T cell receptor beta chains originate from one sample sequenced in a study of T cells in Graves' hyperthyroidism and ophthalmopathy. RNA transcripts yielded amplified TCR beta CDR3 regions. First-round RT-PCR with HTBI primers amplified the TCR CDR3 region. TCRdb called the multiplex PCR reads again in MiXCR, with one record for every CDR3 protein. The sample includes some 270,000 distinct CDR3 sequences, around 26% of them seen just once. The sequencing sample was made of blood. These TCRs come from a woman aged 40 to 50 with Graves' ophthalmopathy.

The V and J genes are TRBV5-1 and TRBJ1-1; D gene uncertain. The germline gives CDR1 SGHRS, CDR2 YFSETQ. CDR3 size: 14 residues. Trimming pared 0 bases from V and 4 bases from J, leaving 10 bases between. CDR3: CASSLATVGTEAFF. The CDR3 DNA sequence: TGCGCCAGCAGCTTGGCCACGGTTGGCACTGAAGCTTTCTTT.

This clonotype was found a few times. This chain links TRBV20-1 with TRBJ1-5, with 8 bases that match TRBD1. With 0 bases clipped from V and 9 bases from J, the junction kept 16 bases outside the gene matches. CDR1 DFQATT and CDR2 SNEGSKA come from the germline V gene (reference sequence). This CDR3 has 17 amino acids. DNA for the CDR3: TGCAGTGCTAGAGATCAAGGCAGGGGGCCCGTTAAACTGCCCCAGCATTTT. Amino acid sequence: CSARDQGRGPVKLPQHF.

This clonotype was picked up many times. CDR3: CASSEGTGSYEQYF. CDR3 sequence (DNA): TGTGCCAGCAGTGAAGGGACAGGTTCCTACGAGCAGTACTTC. The chain couples TRBV6-1 to TRBJ2-7, with TRBD1 matching over 7 bases. This CDR3 has 14 amino acids. Germline lookup yields CDR1 MNHNS and CDR2 SASEGT. The trim removed 1 base at V and 1 base at J, leaving 1 base unmatched.

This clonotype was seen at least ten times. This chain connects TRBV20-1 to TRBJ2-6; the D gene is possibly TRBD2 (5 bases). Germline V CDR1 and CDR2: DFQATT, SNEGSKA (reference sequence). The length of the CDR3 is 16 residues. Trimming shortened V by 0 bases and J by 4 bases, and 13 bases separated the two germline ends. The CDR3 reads CSARDREKTGANVLTF. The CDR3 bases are TGCAGTGCTAGAGATAGGGAGAAAACCGGGGCCAACGTCCTGACTTTC.

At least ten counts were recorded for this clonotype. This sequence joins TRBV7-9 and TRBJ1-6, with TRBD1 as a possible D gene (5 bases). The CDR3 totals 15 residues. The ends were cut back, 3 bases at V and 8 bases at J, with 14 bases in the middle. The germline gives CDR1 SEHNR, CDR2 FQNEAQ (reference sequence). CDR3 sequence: CASSFGGDLHSPLHF. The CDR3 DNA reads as TGTGCCAGCAGCTTCGGGGGGGACTTACATTCACCCCTCCACTTT. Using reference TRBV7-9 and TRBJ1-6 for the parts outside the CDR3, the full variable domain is DTGVSQNPRHKITKRGQNVTFRCDPISEHNRLYWYRQTLGQGPEFLTYFQNEAQLEKSRLLSDRFSAERPKGSFSTLEIQRTEQGDSAMYLCASSFGGDLHSPLHFGNGTRLTVT.

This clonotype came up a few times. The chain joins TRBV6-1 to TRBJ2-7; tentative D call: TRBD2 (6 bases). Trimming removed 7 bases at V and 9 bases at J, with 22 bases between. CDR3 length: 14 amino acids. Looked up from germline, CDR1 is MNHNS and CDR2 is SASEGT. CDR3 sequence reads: CASMRGTGFYGQYF. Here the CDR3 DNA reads TGTGCCAGCATGCGCGGGACGGGGTTCTATGGGCAGTACTTC.

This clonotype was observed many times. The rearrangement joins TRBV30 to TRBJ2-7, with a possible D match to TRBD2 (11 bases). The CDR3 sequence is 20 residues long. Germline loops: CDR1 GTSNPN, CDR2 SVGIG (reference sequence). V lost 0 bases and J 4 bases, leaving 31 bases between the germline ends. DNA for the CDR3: TGTGCCTGGAGTGTACCCCCGGGACAGGGGTCCGGGACTAGCGGTTACGAGCAGTACTTC. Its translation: CAWSVPPGQGSGTSGYEQYF.

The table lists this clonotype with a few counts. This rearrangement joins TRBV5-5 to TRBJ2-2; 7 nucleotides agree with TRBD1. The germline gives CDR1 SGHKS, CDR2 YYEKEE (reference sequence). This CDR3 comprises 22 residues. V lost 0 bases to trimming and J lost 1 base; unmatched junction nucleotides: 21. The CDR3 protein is CASSLVGFPVEVWTGNTGELFF. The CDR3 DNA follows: TGTGCCAGCAGCTTGGTGGGCTTCCCGGTGGAAGTCTGGACAGGGAACACCGGGGAGCTGTTTTTT.

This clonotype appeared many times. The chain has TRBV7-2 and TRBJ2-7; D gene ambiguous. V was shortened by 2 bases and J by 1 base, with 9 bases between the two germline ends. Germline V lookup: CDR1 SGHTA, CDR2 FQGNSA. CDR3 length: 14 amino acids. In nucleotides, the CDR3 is TGTGCCAGCAGCTTATTGGACGAATCCTACGAGCAGTACTTC. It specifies CASSLLDESYEQYF.

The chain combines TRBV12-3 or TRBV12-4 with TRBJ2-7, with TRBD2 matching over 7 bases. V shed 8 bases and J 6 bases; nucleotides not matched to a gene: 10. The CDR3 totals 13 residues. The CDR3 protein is CASSRRELVEQYF. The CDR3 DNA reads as TGTGCCAGCTCACGGCGGGAGTTGGTCGAGCAGTACTTC.

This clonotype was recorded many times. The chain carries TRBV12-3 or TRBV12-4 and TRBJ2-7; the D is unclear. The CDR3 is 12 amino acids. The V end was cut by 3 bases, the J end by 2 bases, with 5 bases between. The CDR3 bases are TGTGCCAGCAGTTTGAACCCCTACGAGCAGTACTTC. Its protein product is CASSLNPYEQYF.

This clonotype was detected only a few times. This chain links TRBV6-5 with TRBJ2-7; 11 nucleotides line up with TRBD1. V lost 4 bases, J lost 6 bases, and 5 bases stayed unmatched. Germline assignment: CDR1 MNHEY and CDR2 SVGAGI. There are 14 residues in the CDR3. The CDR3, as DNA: TGTGCCAGCAGTTTACTCGGGACAGGGGGCGAGCAGTACTTC. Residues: CASSLLGTGGEQYF.

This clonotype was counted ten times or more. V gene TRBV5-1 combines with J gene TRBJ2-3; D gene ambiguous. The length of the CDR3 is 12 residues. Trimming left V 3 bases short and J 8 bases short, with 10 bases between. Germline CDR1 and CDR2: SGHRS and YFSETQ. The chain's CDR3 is CASSSSLGTQYF. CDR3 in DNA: TGCGCCAGCAGCTCCTCCCTCGGTACGCAGTATTTT.

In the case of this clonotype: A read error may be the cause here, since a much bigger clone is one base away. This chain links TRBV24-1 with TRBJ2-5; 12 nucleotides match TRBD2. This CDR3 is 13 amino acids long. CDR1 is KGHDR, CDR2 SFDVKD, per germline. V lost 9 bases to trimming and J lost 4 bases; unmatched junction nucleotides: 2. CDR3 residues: CATGGLAGETQYF. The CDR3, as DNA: TGTGCCACCGGGGGACTAGCGGGAGAGACCCAGTACTTC.

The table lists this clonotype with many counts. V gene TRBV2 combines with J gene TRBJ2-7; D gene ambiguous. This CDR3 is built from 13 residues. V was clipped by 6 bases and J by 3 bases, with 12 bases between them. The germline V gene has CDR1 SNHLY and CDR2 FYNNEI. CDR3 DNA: TGTGCCAGCAGAGAAACGACAAGCTACGAGCAGTACTTC. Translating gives CASRETTSYEQYF.

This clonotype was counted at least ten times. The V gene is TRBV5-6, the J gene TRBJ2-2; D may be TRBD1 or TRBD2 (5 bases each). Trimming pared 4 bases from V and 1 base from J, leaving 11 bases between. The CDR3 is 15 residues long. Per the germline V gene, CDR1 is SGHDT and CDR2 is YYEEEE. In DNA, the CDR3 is TGTGCCAGCAGCCCGGGACCCTTGAACACCGGGGAGCTGTTTTTT. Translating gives CASSPGPLNTGELFF.

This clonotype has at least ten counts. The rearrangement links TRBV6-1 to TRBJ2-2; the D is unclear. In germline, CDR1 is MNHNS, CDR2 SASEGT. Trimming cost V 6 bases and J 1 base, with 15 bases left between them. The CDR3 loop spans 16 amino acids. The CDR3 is CASRPPPERNTGELFF. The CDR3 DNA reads TGTGCCAGCAGACCCCCTCCCGAGCGGAACACCGGGGAGCTGTTTTTT.